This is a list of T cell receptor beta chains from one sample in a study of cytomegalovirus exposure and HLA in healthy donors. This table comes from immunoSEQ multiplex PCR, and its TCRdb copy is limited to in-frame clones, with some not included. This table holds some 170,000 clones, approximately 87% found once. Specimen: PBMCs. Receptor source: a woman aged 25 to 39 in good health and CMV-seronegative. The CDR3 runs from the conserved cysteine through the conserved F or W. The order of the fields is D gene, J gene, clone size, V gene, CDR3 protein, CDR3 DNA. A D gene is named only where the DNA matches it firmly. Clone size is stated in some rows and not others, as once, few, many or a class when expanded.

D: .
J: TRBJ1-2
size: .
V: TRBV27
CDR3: CASSFRENVGGYTF
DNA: TGTGCCAGCAGTTTTCGGGAAAATGTAGGTGGCTACACCTTC

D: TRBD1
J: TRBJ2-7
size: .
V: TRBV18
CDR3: CASSPRRGTYEQYF
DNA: TGTGCCAGCTCACCACGCAGGGGGACCTACGAGCAGTACTTC

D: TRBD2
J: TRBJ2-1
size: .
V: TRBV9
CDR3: CASSIRTGGNEQFF
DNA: TGTGCCAGCAGCATCCGGACGGGAGGGAATGAGCAGTTCTTC

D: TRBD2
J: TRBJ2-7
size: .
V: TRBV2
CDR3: CASSPEGLAVYEQYF
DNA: TGTGCCAGCAGTCCGGAGGGACTAGCGGTTTACGAGCAGTACTTC

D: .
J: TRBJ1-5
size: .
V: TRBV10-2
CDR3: CASSGGGGAMSNQPQHF
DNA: TGCGCCAGCAGTGGAGGTGGAGGAGCGATGAGCAATCAGCCCCAGCATTTT

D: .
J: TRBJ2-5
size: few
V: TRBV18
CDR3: CASSPGKGSKQETQYF
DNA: TGTGCCAGCTCACCGGGGAAGGGGTCCAAGCAAGAGACCCAGTACTTC

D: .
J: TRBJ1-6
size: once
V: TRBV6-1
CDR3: CASRTGSLGSPLHF
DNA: TGTGCCAGCAGGACAGGTTCTTTGGGTTCACCCCTCCACTTT

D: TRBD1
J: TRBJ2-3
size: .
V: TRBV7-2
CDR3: CASSHGGQGGDTQYF
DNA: TGTGCCAGCAGCCATGGGGGACAGGGCGGAGATACGCAGTATTTT

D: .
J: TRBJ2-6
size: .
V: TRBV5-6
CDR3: CASSLTGPGANVLTF
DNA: TGTGCCAGCAGCTTGACAGGGCCCGGGGCCAACGTCCTGACTTTC

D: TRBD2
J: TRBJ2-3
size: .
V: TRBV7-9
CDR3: CASSRTSGGTDTQYF
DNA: TGTGCCAGCAGCCGGACTAGCGGGGGCACAGATACGCAGTATTTT

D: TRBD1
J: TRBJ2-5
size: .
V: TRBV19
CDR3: CASSKGQGQETQYF
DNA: TGTGCCAGTAGCAAAGGACAGGGACAAGAGACCCAGTACTTC

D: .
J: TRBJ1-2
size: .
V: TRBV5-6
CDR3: CASSLVGVYGYTF
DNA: TGTGCCAGCAGCTTGGTAGGAGTCTATGGCTACACCTTC

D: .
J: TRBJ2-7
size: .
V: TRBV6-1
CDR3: CASSENQFYEQYF
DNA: TGTGCCAGCAGTGAAAATCAATTCTACGAGCAGTACTTC

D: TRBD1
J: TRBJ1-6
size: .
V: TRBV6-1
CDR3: CASSAPSQGKGYSPLHF
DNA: TGTGCCAGCAGTGCACCCTCACAGGGGAAGGGATATTCACCCCTCCACTTT

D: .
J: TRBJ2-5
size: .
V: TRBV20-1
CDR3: CSAPRKETQYF
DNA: TGCAGTGCCCCGAGGAAAGAGACCCAGTACTTC

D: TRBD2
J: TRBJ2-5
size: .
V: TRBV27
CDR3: CASRGLAGRETQYF
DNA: TGTGCCAGCAGGGGACTAGCGGGGCGGGAGACCCAGTACTTC

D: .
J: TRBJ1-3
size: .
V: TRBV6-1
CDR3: CASRHETGIRNTIYF
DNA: TGTGCCAGCAGACACGAAACAGGGATACGAAACACCATATATTTT

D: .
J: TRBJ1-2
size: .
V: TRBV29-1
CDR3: CSVQSNYGYTF
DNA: TGCAGCGTTCAATCTAACTATGGCTACACCTTC

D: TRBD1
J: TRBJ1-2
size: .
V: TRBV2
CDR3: CASSSRDRANYGYTF
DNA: TGTGCCAGCAGTAGCCGGGACAGAGCTAACTATGGCTACACCTTC

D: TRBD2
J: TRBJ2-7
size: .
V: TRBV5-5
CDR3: CASSPTGPGGVYEQYF
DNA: TGTGCCAGCAGCCCTACCGGACCGGGGGGAGTATACGAGCAGTACTTC

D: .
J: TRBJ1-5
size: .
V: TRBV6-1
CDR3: CASSEFSSSNQPQHF
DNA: TGTGCCAGCAGTGAATTTAGCTCTAGCAATCAGCCCCAGCATTTT

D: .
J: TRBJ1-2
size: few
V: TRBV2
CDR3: CASSAGNYGYTF
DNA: TGTGCCAGCAGTGCAGGGAACTATGGCTACACCTTC

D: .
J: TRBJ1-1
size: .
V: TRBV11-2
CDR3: CASSRDIEAFF
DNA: TGTGCCAGCAGCCGGGACATTGAAGCTTTCTTT

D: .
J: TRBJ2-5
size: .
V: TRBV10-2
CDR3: CASSETFKVVWLVEETQYF
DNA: TGCGCCAGCAGTGAGACATTCAAGGTCGTATGGCTAGTCGAAGAGACCCAGTACTTC

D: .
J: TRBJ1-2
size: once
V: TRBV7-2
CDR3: CASSMSYRRTNYGYTF
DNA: TGTGCCAGCAGCATGAGTTACAGGAGAACTAACTATGGCTACACCTTC

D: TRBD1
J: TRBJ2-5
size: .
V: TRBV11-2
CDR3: CASSFSGTGKETQYF
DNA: TGTGCCAGCAGCTTCTCCGGGACAGGGAAAGAGACCCAGTACTTC

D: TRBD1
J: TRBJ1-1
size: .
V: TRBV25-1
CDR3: CASSVRTGGFSEAFF
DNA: TGTGCCAGCAGCGTAAGGACAGGGGGCTTCTCTGAAGCTTTCTTT

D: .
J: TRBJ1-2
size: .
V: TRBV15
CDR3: CATSKDTANYGYTF
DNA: TGTGCCACCAGCAAAGACACAGCTAACTATGGCTACACCTTC

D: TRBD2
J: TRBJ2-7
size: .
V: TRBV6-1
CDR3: CASSARGRLASYEQYF
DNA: TGTGCCAGCAGTGCCCGGGGGAGACTAGCGTCCTACGAGCAGTACTTC

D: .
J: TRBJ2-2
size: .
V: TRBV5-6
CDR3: CASSFQDYGSVFF
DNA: TGTGCCAGCAGCTTTCAAGACTATGGGTCGGTGTTTTTT

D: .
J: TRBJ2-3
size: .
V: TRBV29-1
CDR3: CSVVGGPTDTQYF
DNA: TGCAGCGTTGTAGGGGGACCCACAGATACGCAGTATTTT

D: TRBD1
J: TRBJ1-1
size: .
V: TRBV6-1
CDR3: CASSGRDRGRLVNTEAFF
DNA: TGTGCCAGCAGTGGGAGGGACAGGGGGCGCTTGGTAAACACTGAAGCTTTCTTT

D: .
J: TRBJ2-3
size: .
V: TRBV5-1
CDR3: CASSLEGTGGDTQYF
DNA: TGCGCCAGCAGCTTGGAAGGGACCGGGGGAGATACGCAGTATTTT

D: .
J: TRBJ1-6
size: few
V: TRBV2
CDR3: CASSNSPLHF
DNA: TGTGCCAGCTCGAATTCACCCCTCCACTTT

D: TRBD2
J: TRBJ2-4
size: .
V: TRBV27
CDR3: CASSPRGGGGEYIQYF
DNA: TGTGCCAGCAGTCCCCGGGGGGGCGGAGGGGAATACATTCAGTACTTC

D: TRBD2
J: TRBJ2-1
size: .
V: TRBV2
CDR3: CASSELAGGPYGSYNEQFF
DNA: TGTGCCAGCAGTGAGCTAGCGGGGGGGCCTTATGGCTCCTACAATGAGCAGTTCTTC

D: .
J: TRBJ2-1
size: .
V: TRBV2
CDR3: CASGAPYNEQFF
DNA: TGTGCCAGCGGGGCACCCTACAATGAGCAGTTCTTC

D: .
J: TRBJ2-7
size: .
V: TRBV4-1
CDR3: CASSQGQGIYEQYF
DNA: TGCGCCAGCAGCCAGGGGCAGGGAATTTACGAGCAGTACTTC

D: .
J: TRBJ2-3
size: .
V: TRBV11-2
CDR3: CASSLGGRGRDTQYF
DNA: TGTGCCAGCAGCTTAGGAGGCCGGGGTAGAGATACGCAGTATTTT

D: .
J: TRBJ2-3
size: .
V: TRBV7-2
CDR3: CASSFGLSTDTQYF
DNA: TGTGCCAGCAGCTTCGGACTTAGCACAGATACGCAGTATTTT

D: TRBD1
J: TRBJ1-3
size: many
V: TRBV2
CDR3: CASTGTGGNTIYF
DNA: TGTGCCAGCACTGGGACAGGGGGAAACACCATATATTTT

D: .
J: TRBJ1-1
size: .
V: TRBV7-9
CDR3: CASSLASGNTEAFF
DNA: TGTGCCAGCAGCTTAGCCTCAGGGAACACTGAAGCTTTCTTT

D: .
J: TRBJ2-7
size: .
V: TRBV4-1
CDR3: CASSQGAGSSYEQYF
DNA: TGCGCCAGCAGCCAAGGGGCAGGTAGCTCCTACGAGCAGTACTTC

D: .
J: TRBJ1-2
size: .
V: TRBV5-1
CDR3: CASSLENELRGYTF
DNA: TGCGCCAGCAGCTTGGAAAATGAACTCCGAGGCTACACCTTC

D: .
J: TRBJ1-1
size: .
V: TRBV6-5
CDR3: CASSYGGAGNTEAFF
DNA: TGTGCCAGCAGTTATGGGGGCGCCGGGAACACTGAAGCTTTCTTT

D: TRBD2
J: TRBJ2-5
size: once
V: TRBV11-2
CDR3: CASSSYSFSGEKETQYF
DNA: TGTGCCAGCAGCTCATATTCCTTCAGCGGGGAAAAAGAGACCCAGTACTTC

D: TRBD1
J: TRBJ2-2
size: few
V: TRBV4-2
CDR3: CASSQGTGDTGELFF
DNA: TGTGCCAGCAGCCAAGGGACAGGGGACACCGGGGAGCTGTTTTTT

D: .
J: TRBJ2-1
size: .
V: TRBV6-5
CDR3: CASSYHLTSSYNEQFF
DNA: TGTGCCAGCAGTTACCACCTGACTAGCTCCTACAATGAGCAGTTCTTC

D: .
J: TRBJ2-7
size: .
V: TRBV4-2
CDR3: CASSQEAAGLGEQYF
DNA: TGTGCCAGCAGCCAAGAGGCAGCCGGACTGGGGGAGCAGTACTTC

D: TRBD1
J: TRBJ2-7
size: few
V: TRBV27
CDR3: CASSTLDRGNNPYEQYF
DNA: TGTGCCAGCAGTACCCTGGACAGGGGAAACAATCCCTACGAGCAGTACTTC

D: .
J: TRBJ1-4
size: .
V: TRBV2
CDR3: CASSARGTNEKLFF
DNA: TGTGCCAGCAGTGCCCGCGGCACAAATGAAAAACTGTTTTTT

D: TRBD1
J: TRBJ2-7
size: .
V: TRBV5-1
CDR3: CASSPLDRDEQYF
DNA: TGCGCCAGCAGCCCCCTAGACAGGGACGAGCAGTACTTC

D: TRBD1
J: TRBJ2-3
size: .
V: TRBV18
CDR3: CASSPRDRGTDTQYF
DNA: TGTGCCAGCTCACCACGGGACAGGGGCACAGATACGCAGTATTTT

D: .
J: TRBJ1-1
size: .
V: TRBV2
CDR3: CASKGDVNTEAFF
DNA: TGTGCCAGCAAGGGAGACGTTAACACTGAAGCTTTCTTT

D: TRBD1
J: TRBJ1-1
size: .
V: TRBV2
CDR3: CASSVSGQANTEAFF
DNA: TGTGCCAGCAGTGTCTCGGGACAGGCGAACACTGAAGCTTTCTTT

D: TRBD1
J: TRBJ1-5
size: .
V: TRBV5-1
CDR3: CASSPGTGSLFNQPQHF
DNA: TGCGCCAGCAGCCCCGGGACAGGGAGTCTCTTCAATCAGCCCCAGCATTTT

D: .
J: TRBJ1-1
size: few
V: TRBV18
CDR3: CASSPTGSDTEAFF
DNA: TGTGCCAGCTCACCTACAGGGTCTGACACTGAAGCTTTCTTT

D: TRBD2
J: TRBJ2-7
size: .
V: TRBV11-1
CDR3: CASSLLAGGRVYEQYF
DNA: TGTGCCAGCAGTCTCCTAGCGGGGGGCCGAGTGTACGAGCAGTACTTC

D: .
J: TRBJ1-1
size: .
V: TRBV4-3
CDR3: CASSQDSGPENTEAFF
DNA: TGCGCCAGCAGCCAAGATAGCGGGCCGGAGAACACTGAAGCTTTCTTT